The subject of this entry is one TCR beta chain. Its cognate antigen is unknown. This CDR3 is 15 amino acids long. From germline, CDR1 is MNHEY and CDR2 SMNVEV (reference sequence). Trimming shortened V by 0 bases and J by 1 base, and 9 bases separated the two germline ends. This record comes from a study of beta chain features in type 1 diabetes. Points from the study as a whole: In the patient group, naive, central memory and Treg TCRB repertoires seemed more alike than in the healthy donor group. Among patients with Type 1 diabetes, TCRB CDR3s were moderately but significantly shorter in every one of the four CD4+ subsets. The analysis here could not establish whether HLA type shapes TCRB rearrangement.

Every isolated RNA sample was fully reverse transcribed, so sequencing captured expressed TCRB transcripts. TCRdb's table, derived via immunoSEQ multiplex PCR, lists solely in-frame clones and lacks some. This table has about 390,000 clones, roughly 9.8% appearing once. Cells sorted by CD45RO/CCR7/CD25/CD127/CD95/CD27 comprised CD4+ naive, central memory, regulatory and stem cell-like memory cells. The V gene is TRBV27, the J gene TRBJ1-1; no clear D. Sequencing was done on a sample of central memory CD4+ T cells from blood. The clonotype comes from a man aged 30 to 45 with type 1 diabetes. CDR3 in amino acids: CASSLSAWRNTEAFF. CDR3 DNA sequence: TGTGCCAGCAGTTTATCGGCTTGGCGGAACACTGAAGCTTTCTTT.